This TCR beta chain was recorded in a study of blood T cell repertoires in COVID-19. Study at large: Samples came from the United States, Italy and Spain, spanning acute and convalescent COVID-19.

Trimming removed 5 bases from V and 5 bases from J, with 21 bases in between. In germline, CDR1 is SEHNR, CDR2 FQNEAQ (reference sequence). CDR3 size: 17 residues. The data were produced by immunoSEQ multiplex PCR, yet TCRdb's version contains in-frame clones alone and is incomplete. In the table there are about 87,000 clones, 75% to 90% of which are singletons. The receptor comes from a woman of 80 years or more with active or convalescent COVID-19. The sequencing input was peripheral blood. The chain uses TRBV7-9 and TRBJ1-4; unclear D gene. In DNA form, the CDR3 reads TGTGCCAGCAGCCCCATGACGGGAGTCAACCTCAATGAAAAACTGTTTTTT. Translating it yields CASSPMTGVNLNEKLFF. Looking up the rest from reference TRBV7-9 and TRBJ1-4 gives the full variable domain: DTGVSQNPRHKITKRGQNVTFRCDPISEHNRLYWYRQTLGQGPEFLTYFQNEAQLEKSRLLSDRFSAERPKGSFSTLEIQRTEQGDSAMYLCASSPMTGVNLNEKLFFGSGTQLSVL.